The clone carrying this T cell receptor (beta chain) was recorded at least ten times. This sample stems from a study of T cells in Graves' hyperthyroidism and ophthalmopathy. It was RNA transcripts that yielded the amplified TCR beta CDR3 regions. The study used the HTBI primer set for a first-round RT-PCR of the TCR CDR3. TCRdb called the multiplex PCR reads again in MiXCR, with one record for every CDR3 protein. The table records around 300,000 distinct CDR3 sequences, about 20% of them present only once. The CDR3 covers 17 residues. V was pared by 3 bases and J by 3 bases, with 9 bases of the junction left unmatched. From germline, CDR1 is MDHEN and CDR2 SYDVKM.

The clonotype comes from a man younger than 45 with Graves' ophthalmopathy. The chain uses TRBV28 and TRBJ2-7, with 12 bases lining up with TRBD2. Sample: blood. The CDR3 spells CASSLGLAGLRVYEQYF. CDR3 DNA sequence: TGTGCCAGCAGTTTGGGACTAGCGGGTCTTCGTGTCTACGAGCAGTACTTC. Full variable domain (missing parts from reference TRBV28 and TRBJ2-7): DVKVTQSSRYLVKRTGEKVFLECVQDMDHENMFWYRQDPGLGLRLIYFSYDVKMKEKGDIPEGYSVSREKKERFSLILESASTNQTSMYLCASSLGLAGLRVYEQYFGPGTRLTVT.